The source of this T cell receptor (beta chain) is a study of metastatic and nonmetastatic thyroid tumors. Study-level points and caveats: Versus benign nodules, malignant thyroid tumors reportedly had significantly higher TCR beta diversity, in blood and tumor.

This CDR3 is 14 amino acids long. Germline CDR1 reads MDHEN; CDR2 reads SYDVKM. Trimming removed 6 bases from V and 2 bases from J; junction bases left unmatched: 5. None of the patients had undergone any treatment ahead of thyroid surgery. MiXCR re-clonotyped the PCR reads for TCRdb. The sample lists approximately 35,000 clones, roughly a sixth occurring once. In its sample, this clone was seen a few times. The antigen is unknown. V and J are TRBV28 and TRBJ2-5; 8 bases line up with TRBD2. The sequenced sample was blood. This TCR came from a male donor with papillary thyroid cancer or a benign thyroid nodule (not recorded which). Some clones in this sample may be carry-over from other donors' samples. The CDR3 bases are TGTGCCAGCAGCCGACTAGCGATTCAAGAGACCCAGTACTTC. Its protein is CASSRLAIQETQYF.